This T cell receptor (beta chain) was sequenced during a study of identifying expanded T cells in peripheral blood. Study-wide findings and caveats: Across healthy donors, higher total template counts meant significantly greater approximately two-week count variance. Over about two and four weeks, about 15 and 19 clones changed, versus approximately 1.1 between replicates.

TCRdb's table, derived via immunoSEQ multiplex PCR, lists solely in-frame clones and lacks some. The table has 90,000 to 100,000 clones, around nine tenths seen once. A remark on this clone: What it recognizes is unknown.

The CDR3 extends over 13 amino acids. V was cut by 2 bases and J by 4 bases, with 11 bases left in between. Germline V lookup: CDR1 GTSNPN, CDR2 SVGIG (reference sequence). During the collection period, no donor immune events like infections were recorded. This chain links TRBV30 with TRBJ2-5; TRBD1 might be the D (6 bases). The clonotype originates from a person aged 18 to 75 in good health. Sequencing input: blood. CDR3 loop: CAWSYRVGETQYF. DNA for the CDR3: TGTGCCTGGAGTTACAGGGTAGGAGAGACCCAGTACTTC.